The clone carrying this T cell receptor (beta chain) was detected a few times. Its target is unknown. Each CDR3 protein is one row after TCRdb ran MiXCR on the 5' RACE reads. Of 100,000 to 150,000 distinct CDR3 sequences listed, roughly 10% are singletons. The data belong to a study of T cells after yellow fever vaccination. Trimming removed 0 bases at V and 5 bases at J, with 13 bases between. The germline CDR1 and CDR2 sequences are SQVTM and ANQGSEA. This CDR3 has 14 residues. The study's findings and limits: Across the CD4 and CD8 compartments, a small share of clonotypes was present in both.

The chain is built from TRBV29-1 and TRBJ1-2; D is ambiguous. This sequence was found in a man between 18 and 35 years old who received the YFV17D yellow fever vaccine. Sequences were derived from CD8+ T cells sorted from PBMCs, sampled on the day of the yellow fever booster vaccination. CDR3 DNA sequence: TGCAGCGTTGAAGAGGCCCGGGGTCTTTATGGCTACACCTTC. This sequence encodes CSVEEARGLYGYTF. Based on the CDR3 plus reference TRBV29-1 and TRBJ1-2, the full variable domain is SAVISQKPSRDICQRGTSLTIQCQVDSQVTMMFWYRQQPGQSLTLIATANQGSEATYESGFVIDKFPISRPNLTFSTLTVSNMSPEDSSIYLCSVEEARGLYGYTFGSGTRLTVV.